The 11 T cell receptor beta chains given below trace back to one sample, sequenced in a study of CD8 T cells in ankylosing spondylitis. TCRdb passed the 5' RACE reads through MiXCR, listing each CDR3 protein once. This sample has 200,000 or so distinct CDR3 sequences, with 10% to 15% found just once. The sequencing sample was made of blood, either unsorted or a sorted T cell fraction (not recorded which). The receptor set was obtained from a female donor with ankylosing spondylitis or in good health (not recorded which).

This clonotype was counted at least ten times. V is TRBV20-1 and J is TRBJ2-1; no firm D call. CDR3 length equals 13 residues. The germline CDR1 and CDR2 sequences are DFQATT and SNEGSKA (reference sequence). Between the trimmed V and J ends, which lost 3 bases and 6 bases, there was a span of 12 bases. CDR3 protein: CSASGSLPNEQFF. In DNA, the CDR3 is TGCAGTGCTAGTGGTTCGTTACCCAATGAGCAGTTCTTC.

The gene calls are TRBV5-6 and TRBJ2-6; D is ambiguous. CDR3 length: 13 residues. V gave up 4 bases and J gave up 4 bases, with 6 bases separating them. CDR1 SGHDT and CDR2 YYEEEE come from the germline V gene. CDR3 nucleotide sequence: TGTGCCAGCAGCGCATGGGGGGCCAACGTCCTGACTTTC. Amino acid sequence: CASSAWGANVLTF. Based on the CDR3 plus reference TRBV5-6 and TRBJ2-6, the full variable domain is DAGVTQSPTHLIKTRGQQVTLRCSPKSGHDTVSWYQQALGQGPQFIFQYYEEEERQRGNFPDRFSGHQFPNYSSELNVNALLLGDSALYLCASSAWGANVLTFGAGSRLTVL.

This clonotype was recorded at least ten times. The chain carries TRBV4-2 and TRBJ2-1; D unclear. Trimming stripped 1 base from V and 4 bases from J, with 11 bases between. In germline, CDR1 is LGHNA, CDR2 YNFKEQ. CDR3 length equals 15 residues. The CDR3 coding sequence is TGTGCCAGCAGCCAAGGGCGAGGCGGATACAATGAGCAGTTCTTC. As protein: CASSQGRGGYNEQFF.

In this sample, this clonotype turned up a few times. The genes are TRBV6-5 and TRBJ2-3; 8 bases align to TRBD2. V lost 0 bases and J lost 6; bases outside the gene matches: 8. This CDR3 has 16 amino acids. Looked up from germline, CDR1 is MNHEY and CDR2 is SVGAGI. CDR3 sequence: CASSYSLAGGGDTQYF. The DNA of the CDR3 is TGTGCCAGCAGTTACTCTTTGGCCGGCGGGGGGGATACGCAGTATTTT.

This clonotype was counted ten times or more. The rearrangement links TRBV29-1 to TRBJ1-4; tentative D call: TRBD1 (5 bases). The germline gives CDR1 SQVTM, CDR2 ANQGSEA. The CDR3 is made up of 14 amino acids. V lost 4 bases and J lost 6, with 15 bases in between. The CDR3 reads CSVVGREGDEKLFF. CDR3 nucleotide sequence: TGCAGCGTTGTTGGCAGGGAAGGTGATGAAAAACTGTTTTTT.

There are many counts of this clonotype. This sequence joins TRBV29-1 and TRBJ2-5; D remains unclear. From germline, CDR1 is SQVTM and CDR2 ANQGSEA. Trimming stripped 5 bases from V and 2 bases from J, with 6 bases between. This CDR3 is 11 amino acids long. For the CDR3, the DNA is TGCAGCGTTCGTCCTCAAGAGACCCAGTACTTC. Amino acid sequence: CSVRPQETQYF.

The chain carries TRBV7-2 and TRBJ1-2; D unclear. The CDR3 loop spans 14 amino acids. Trimming shortened V by 5 bases and J by 8 bases, and 18 bases separated the two germline ends. The V gene's germline CDR1 is SGHTA and CDR2 FQGNSA. Written as DNA, the CDR3 is TGTGCCAGCAGCACCCGGACGGCTTCTGGAGGCTACACCTTC. Translation gives CASSTRTASGGYTF.

This clonotype appeared a few times. The chain recombines TRBV27 with TRBJ2-3, with D unclear. Looked up from germline, CDR1 is MNHEY and CDR2 is SMNVEV (reference sequence). V gave up 5 bases and J gave up 1 base, with 13 bases separating them. The CDR3 runs to 15 residues. CDR3 loop: CASSLRPARTDTQYF. As DNA, the CDR3 is TGTGCCAGCAGTCTAAGACCCGCCCGCACAGATACGCAGTATTTT.

This clonotype appeared many times. This CDR3 is CASARVPDTQYF. DNA of the CDR3: TGTGCCAGCGCGAGGGTACCAGATACGCAGTATTTT. The chain joins TRBV9 to TRBJ2-3; TRBD2 is a possible D gene (5 bases). The CDR3 length is 12 residues. Germline V gene lookup returns CDR1 SGDLS and CDR2 YYNGEE. Trimming cost V 7 bases and J 4 bases, with 10 bases left between them.

This chain connects TRBV24-1 to TRBJ2-7, with D possibly being TRBD1 (6 bases). Germline values: CDR1 KGHDR, CDR2 SFDVKD. The CDR3 sequence is 15 residues long. Trimming took off 0 bases at V and 5 bases at J, with 13 bases between the two ends. The CDR3 spells CATSDLEGSGDEQYF. CDR3 in DNA: TGTGCCACCAGTGATTTGGAAGGATCAGGGGACGAGCAGTACTTC.

There are many counts of this clonotype. The chain carries TRBV12-3 or TRBV12-4 and TRBJ2-1, with TRBD2 identical over 13 bases. The CDR3 spans 17 residues. V was clipped by 6 bases and J by 2 bases; unmatched bases: 7. DNA for the CDR3: TGTGCCAGCAGGATGACTAGCGGGAGGTCCCCCTACAATGAGCAGTTCTTC. As protein: CASRMTSGRSPYNEQFF.